Reported below is one TCR beta chain. Its antigen remains unknown. Sample barcodes and UMIs were carried by the TCR alpha and TCR beta cDNA libraries that 5'RACE generated with constant-segment primers. TCRdb passed the 5' RACE reads through MiXCR, listing each CDR3 protein once. The data show fewer than 450,000 distinct CDR3 sequences, approximately 21% seen once. This sample is drawn from a study of T-cell memory formation after mild COVID-19. Study conclusions and caveats: Day 15 to 85 contracting clones showed balanced CD4/CD8; later expanders leaned CD4+. Contracting clones localized mainly to CM and EM when CD4+ and mainly to EMRA when CD8+.

V lost 7 bases and J 8 bases, leaving 17 bases between the germline ends. The CDR3 runs 13 residues. Germline CDR1 SGDLS, CDR2 YYNGEE. The receptor was derived from an adult woman who had mild COVID-19 (a few samples of this study predate the infection). Cell type and time point are not known. V is TRBV9 and J is TRBJ2-3; D is undetermined. Material: PBMCs or a T cell subset sorted from them (not recorded which). This chain's CDR3 is CASCASLGGTQYF. The DNA for the CDR3 is TGTGCCAGCTGCGCTTCATTGGGTGGTACGCAGTATTTT.